This entry lists 5 T cell receptor beta chains sequenced from one sample in a study of Graves' ophthalmopathy and Graves' hyperthyroidism. The authors amplified TCR beta CDR3 regions, and they did so from RNA transcripts for repertoire sequencing. Second-round multiplex PCR came after a first-round RT-PCR that employed HTBI primers. TCRdb re-derived calls from the multiplex PCR reads in MiXCR, one entry per CDR3 protein. The data hold about 400,000 distinct CDR3 sequences, with around 20% observed a single time. Sequenced input: peripheral blood. These receptors originate from a woman aged 18-35 years with Graves' ophthalmopathy.

This clonotype was found many times. The rearrangement uses TRBV11-3 and TRBJ2-7; tentatively, D is TRBD1 or TRBD2 (5 bases each). Deletions cut 2 bases from V and 5 bases from J, with 19 bases between. Germline-derived CDR1 and CDR2 are SGHNT and YENEEA. CDR3 size: 16 residues. The CDR3 spells CASSLRRERGYNEQYF. CDR3 nucleotide sequence: TGTGCCAGCAGCTTAAGACGCGAGAGGGGCTACAACGAGCAGTACTTC.

The sample holds many counts of this clonotype. In DNA, the CDR3 is TGCAGTGCTAGTCTCCTCCAATATAGCAATCAGCCCCAGCATTTT. It yields the protein CSASLLQYSNQPQHF. The V call is TRBV20-1, the J call TRBJ1-5, with D hard to call. The CDR3 consists of 15 residues. V lost 3 bases and J 0 bases, leaving 12 bases between the germline ends. From germline, CDR1 is DFQATT and CDR2 SNEGSKA (reference sequence).

This clonotype was observed many times. The chain is built from TRBV28 and TRBJ2-7, with TRBD2 matching 12 bases. This CDR3 is 16 amino acids long. The germline gives CDR1 MDHEN, CDR2 SYDVKM. V trimming: 8 bases; J trimming: 2 bases; junction bases outside the gene matches: 10. CDR3 region: CASLGLAGLDAYEQYF. In nucleotides, the CDR3 is TGTGCCAGCCTCGGACTAGCGGGGCTGGACGCCTACGAGCAGTACTTC. Combining the CDR3 with reference TRBV28 and TRBJ2-7 gives the whole variable domain DVKVTQSSRYLVKRTGEKVFLECVQDMDHENMFWYRQDPGLGLRLIYFSYDVKMKEKGDIPEGYSVSREKKERFSLILESASTNQTSMYLCASLGLAGLDAYEQYFGPGTRLTVT.

The gene calls are TRBV7-9 and TRBJ2-5; D might be TRBD1 (5 bases). Germline CDR1 is SEHNR and CDR2 is FQNEAQ (reference sequence). The CDR3 loop spans 14 amino acids. V was cut by 2 bases and J by 2 bases, with 9 bases left in between. The CDR3 sequence: CASSLPDIQETQYF. In DNA form, the CDR3 reads TGTGCCAGCAGCTTACCGGACATACAAGAGACCCAGTACTTC. Supplemented by reference TRBV7-9 and TRBJ2-5, the full variable domain reads DTGVSQNPRHKITKRGQNVTFRCDPISEHNRLYWYRQTLGQGPEFLTYFQNEAQLEKSRLLSDRFSAERPKGSFSTLEIQRTEQGDSAMYLCASSLPDIQETQYFGPGTRLLVL.

This clonotype appeared many times. One end of the junction does not line up with germline, which may come from a read error. The chain uses TRBV11-2 and TRBJ2-2; 7 bases align to TRBD2. The CDR3 has 15 residues. Germline V gives CDR1 SGHAT, CDR2 FQNNGV. CDR3 amino acids: CASSLTGGNTGELLF. The CDR3 DNA reads as TGTGCCAGCAGCTTAACGGGGGGAAACACCGGGGAGCTGCTTTTT.